These 10 T cell receptor beta chains originate from one sample sequenced in a study of T-cell reconstitution after alpha-beta-depleted transplantation in children. During its preparation, the TCRbeta library received unique molecular identifiers. TCRdb reprocessed the PCR reads via MiXCR and lists one record per CDR3 protein. This table has 450,000 to 700,000 distinct CDR3 sequences, 27% appearing once. The sequencing used PBMCs, collected before TCRalphabeta/CD19-depleted stem cell transplant. These receptors were obtained from a boy in the first two years of life with Wiskott-Aldrich syndrome, due to receive a stem cell transplant.

The chain uses TRBV5-1 and TRBJ2-7, with D perhaps matching TRBD2 (6 bases). This CDR3 is built from 15 residues. The ends were cut back, 0 bases at V and 2 bases at J, with 12 bases in the middle. Germline V lookup: CDR1 SGHRS, CDR2 YFSETQ. The DNA of the CDR3 is TGCGCCAGCAGCTTGGACTTCAGGGAGGCCTACGAGCAGTACTTC. This codes for CASSLDFREAYEQYF.

This chain links TRBV20-1 with TRBJ1-1; D unclear. This CDR3 region has 14 residues. V lost 0 bases and J 0 bases, leaving 8 bases between the germline ends. Germline CDR1 DFQATT, CDR2 SNEGSKA (reference sequence). CDR3 DNA: TGCAGTGCTAGAGATTTAGAGATGAACACTGAAGCTTTCTTT. Its protein product is CSARDLEMNTEAFF.

The chain couples TRBV28 to TRBJ2-5; 11 positions agree with TRBD2. With V trimmed by 4 bases and J by 5 bases, 9 bases remained unmatched. The CDR3 consists of 16 residues. Germline-derived CDR1 and CDR2 are MDHEN and SYDVKM. This CDR3 is CASSSMTSGMGETQYF. CDR3 nucleotide sequence: TGTGCCAGCAGTTCCATGACTAGCGGGATGGGTGAGACCCAGTACTTC. Variable domain in full (rest from reference TRBV28 and TRBJ2-5): DVKVTQSSRYLVKRTGEKVFLECVQDMDHENMFWYRQDPGLGLRLIYFSYDVKMKEKGDIPEGYSVSREKKERFSLILESASTNQTSMYLCASSSMTSGMGETQYFGPGTRLLVL.

V is TRBV20-1 and J is TRBJ2-1, with 7 bases identical to TRBD2. This CDR3 comprises 15 residues. Trimming cost V 1 base and J 0 bases; bases outside gene matches: 3. Germline V gives CDR1 DFQATT, CDR2 SNEGSKA (reference sequence). CDR3 residues: CSARGGGSSYNEQFF. In DNA, the CDR3 is TGCAGTGCTAGAGGTGGCGGGAGCTCCTACAATGAGCAGTTCTTC.

The CDR3 DNA reads as TGCGCCAGCAGCACGAGAGGACTAGCGGGAGGTGCATATGAGCAGTTCTTC. Protein product: CASSTRGLAGGAYEQFF. The J gene is TRBJ2-1, the V gene TRBV5-1, with 14 nucleotides matching TRBD2. Unmatched junction bases numbered 11, after V lost 4 bases and J lost 8 bases. Looked up from germline, CDR1 is SGHRS and CDR2 is YFSETQ. The CDR3 extends over 17 amino acids. The entire variable domain, with the rest obtained from reference TRBV5-1 and TRBJ2-1, is as follows: KAGVTQTPRYLIKTRGQQVTLSCSPISGHRSVSWYQQTPGQGLQFLFEYFSETQRNKGNFPGRFSGRQFSNSRSEMNVSTLELGDSALYLCASSTRGLAGGAYEQFFGPGTRLTVL.

In its sample, this clonotype was seen once. The rearrangement links TRBV5-1 to TRBJ2-1, with 7 nucleotides matching TRBD2. The V segment lost 4 bases and the J segment 9 bases; nucleotides outside the gene matches: 22. This CDR3 contains 18 residues. Per the germline V gene, CDR1 is SGHRS and CDR2 is YFSETQ. For the CDR3, the DNA is TGCGCCAGCAGCATACCTGGGGGAGCGGGAATACAATATGGTGAGCAGTTCTTC. This encodes CASSIPGGAGIQYGEQFF. Full variable domain (remainder filled in from reference TRBV5-1 and TRBJ2-1): KAGVTQTPRYLIKTRGQQVTLSCSPISGHRSVSWYQQTPGQGLQFLFEYFSETQRNKGNFPGRFSGRQFSNSRSEMNVSTLELGDSALYLCASSIPGGAGIQYGEQFFGPGTRLTVL.

The rearrangement joins TRBV20-1 to TRBJ2-1; 12 nucleotides agree with TRBD2. The V and J ends lost 5 bases and 2 bases, in that order; junction bases with no gene match: 4. This CDR3 comprises 15 residues. CDR1 and CDR2 (germline): DFQATT, SNEGSKA (reference sequence). The CDR3 loop reads CSAYRLAGAYNEQFF. The CDR3 DNA reads as TGCAGTGCTTACCGACTAGCGGGAGCCTACAATGAGCAGTTCTTC.

The chain has TRBV29-1 and TRBJ2-1, with D perhaps assigned TRBD1 or TRBD2 (5 bases each). There are 10 residues in the CDR3. The V end lost 6 bases, the J end lost 10 bases, and 10 bases lay between the germline ends. Germline V lookup: CDR1 SQVTM, CDR2 ANQGSEA. The CDR3 sequence: CSVTKGEQFF. DNA of the CDR3: TGCAGCGTGACTAAGGGGGAGCAGTTCTTC.

The CDR3 loop reads CSARDAAGGQPQHF. DNA of the CDR3: TGCAGTGCTAGAGATGCGGCAGGCGGGCAGCCCCAGCATTTT. The chain carries TRBV20-1 and TRBJ1-5; no firm D call. The CDR3 is 14 residues long. Germline V CDR1 and CDR2: DFQATT, SNEGSKA (reference sequence). V was shortened by 0 bases and J by 7 bases, with 13 bases between the two germline ends.

This clonotype was observed at least ten times. The V gene is TRBV7-9, the J gene TRBJ1-1; D gene ambiguous. With 1 base removed from V and 1 base from J, the gap between germline ends came to 4 bases. Germline CDR1 reads SEHNR; CDR2 reads FQNEAQ (reference sequence). The CDR3 spans 13 residues. The CDR3, as DNA: TGTGCCAGCAGCTTAGAGGGGAACACTGAAGCTTTCTTT. It encodes CASSLEGNTEAFF.